The present T cell receptor (beta chain) was sequenced within a study of T cells expressing NK-cell markers. About the study: Researchers got TCR beta repertoires out of sorted CD3+CD56+NKG2C+, CD3+CD56+NKG2C- and CD3+CD56-NKG2C+ T cells.

Using the 5' RACE reads, TCRdb records one entry per CDR3 protein without DNA. The repertoire table contains about 260,000 distinct CDR3 sequences. In germline, CDR1 is SGDLS, CDR2 YYNGEE. CDR3 size: 15 residues. V and J are TRBV9 and TRBJ1-3. This clonotype originated in a woman aged 18 to 69 in good health. Sequenced sample: blood T cells: a sorted CD56 or NKG2C T cell subset, CD4+ or CD8+ T cells, or bulk PBMC T cells (not recorded which). CDR3 residues: CASSVVGSSGNTIYF.